This TCR beta chain stems from a study of shared clonotypes between healthy human individuals. Study-level background: The study used three CD4 naive, three CD4 memory, two CD8 naive and one CD8 memory plate per donor.

Study-wide results and limits: Estimated clonotype richness was generally higher in naive than memory subsets.

CD45RO-negative cells were positively selected for CCR7, leaving out terminally differentiated effector memory CD45RA+ cells. Comments on this clone: Its antigen remains unidentified.

This table comes from immunoSEQ multiplex PCR, and its TCRdb copy is limited to in-frame clones, with some not included. The data contain around 600,000 clones, roughly 98% of them singletons. Trimming cost V 7 bases and J 3 bases; bases outside gene matches: 11. The germline gives CDR1 MNHEY, CDR2 SMNVEV (reference sequence). The CDR3 has 18 residues. The chain has TRBV27 and TRBJ2-2, with 13 bases fitting TRBD2. The receptor was derived from a young man in good health. Sequenced input: naive CD8+ T cells sorted from blood. The CDR3 DNA sequence: TGTGCCAGCACCTCCTACCCGGGACTAGCGGGACACACCGGGGAGCTGTTTTTT. It yields the protein CASTSYPGLAGHTGELFF.